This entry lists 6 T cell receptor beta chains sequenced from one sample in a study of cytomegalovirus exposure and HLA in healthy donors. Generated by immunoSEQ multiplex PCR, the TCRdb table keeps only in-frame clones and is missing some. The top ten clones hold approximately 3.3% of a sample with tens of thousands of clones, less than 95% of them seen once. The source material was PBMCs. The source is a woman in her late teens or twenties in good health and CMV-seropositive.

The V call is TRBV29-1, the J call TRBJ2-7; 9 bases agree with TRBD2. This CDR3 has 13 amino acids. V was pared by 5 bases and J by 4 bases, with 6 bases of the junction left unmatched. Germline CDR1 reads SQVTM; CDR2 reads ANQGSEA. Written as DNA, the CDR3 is TGCAGCGTTTTAGGGCGGGAGGGATACGAGCAGTACTTC. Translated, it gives CSVLGREGYEQYF.

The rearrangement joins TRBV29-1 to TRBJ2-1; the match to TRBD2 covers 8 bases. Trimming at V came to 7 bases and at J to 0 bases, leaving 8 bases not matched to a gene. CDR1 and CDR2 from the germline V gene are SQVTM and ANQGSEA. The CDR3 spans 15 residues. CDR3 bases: TGCAGCGCCAGGACTAGCTTACTCTCCTACAATGAGCAGTTCTTC. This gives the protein CSARTSLLSYNEQFF.

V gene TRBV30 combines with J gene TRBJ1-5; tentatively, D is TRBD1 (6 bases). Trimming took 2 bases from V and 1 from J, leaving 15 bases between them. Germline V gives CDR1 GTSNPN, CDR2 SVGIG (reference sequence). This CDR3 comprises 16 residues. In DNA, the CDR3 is TGTGCCTGGAGTCAAAAGACGGGGACAAGCAATCAGCCCCAGCATTTT. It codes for CAWSQKTGTSNQPQHF.

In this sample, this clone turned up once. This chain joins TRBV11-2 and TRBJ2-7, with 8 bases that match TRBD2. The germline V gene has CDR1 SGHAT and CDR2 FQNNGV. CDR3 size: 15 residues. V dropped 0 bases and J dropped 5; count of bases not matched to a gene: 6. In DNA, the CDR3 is TGTGCCAGCAGCTTAGATTACGGGGGGGCGGACGAGCAGTACTTC. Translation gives CASSLDYGGADEQYF.

In nucleotides, the CDR3 is TGTGCCAGCAGCCAAGGAGGGTACTATGGCTACACCTTC. Its translation: CASSQGGYYGYTF. The chain uses TRBV14 and TRBJ1-2; D is unresolved. Germline V lookup: CDR1 SGHDN, CDR2 FVKESK. The V and J ends lost 1 base and 3 bases respectively, with 6 bases between them. This CDR3 is built from 13 residues.

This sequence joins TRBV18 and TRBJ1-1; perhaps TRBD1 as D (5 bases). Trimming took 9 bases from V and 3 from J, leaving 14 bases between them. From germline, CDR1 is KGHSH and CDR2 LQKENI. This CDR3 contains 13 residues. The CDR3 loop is CASSKGRDTEAFF. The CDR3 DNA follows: TGTGCCAGTTCAAAGGGCAGGGACACTGAAGCTTTCTTT.